A selection of T cell receptor beta chains follows, all from one sample in a study of blood T cell repertoires in COVID-19. Produced via immunoSEQ multiplex PCR; TCRdb's table is partial and in-frame only. Of about 260,000 clones in the sample, about nine tenths were seen once. The material sequenced was peripheral blood. These receptors all stem from a woman aged 45-59 years who had recovered from COVID-19. Both conserved end residues are part of each CDR3.

j_call | v_call | cdr3_aa
TRBJ2-3 | TRBV23-1 | CASSHPTGRRDTQYF
TRBJ2-3 | TRBV7-3 | CASSFTGGAADTQYF
TRBJ2-1 | TRBV3-1/TRBV3-2 | CASSQRGQGGGEQFF
TRBJ2-5 | TRBV4-3 | CASSQDAQLAGETQYF
TRBJ2-7 | TRBV7-7 | CASSLAAGSYEQYF
TRBJ2-1 | TRBV11-2 | CASTLSRGASNEQFF
TRBJ2-1 | TRBV19 | CASAPGQVHNEQFF
TRBJ2-2 | TRBV6-5 | CASNRGGTGELFF
TRBJ2-7 | TRBV4-3 | CASSQVGGAQGVEQYF
TRBJ1-5 | TRBV19 | CASSLGQVYSNQPQHF
TRBJ1-1 | TRBV15 | CATSRVSGRGNTEAFF
TRBJ1-1 | TRBV20-1 | CSASSPRGDTEAFF
TRBJ1-5 | TRBV27 | CASSPGTAGRQPQHF
TRBJ2-4 | TRBV28 | CASSPPGGAKNIQYF
TRBJ1-1 | TRBV30 | CAWSLGLTVDPEAFF
TRBJ2-5 | TRBV6-5 | CASSTRSGAGETQYF
TRBJ1-5 | TRBV5-1 | CASSLTGGQPQHF
TRBJ2-1 | TRBV2 | CASSELGQGYNEQFF
TRBJ1-1 | TRBV28 | CASTEPTGGARYDTEAFF
TRBJ2-1 | TRBV18 | CASSPRQGASNEQFF
TRBJ2-7 | TRBV11-2 | CASSLGAGGLSYEQYF
TRBJ1-6 | TRBV30 | CAWRGEINWPLHF
TRBJ2-1 | TRBV7-9 | CASSLVAGDYNEQFF
TRBJ1-2 | TRBV29-1 | CSVDQGFDYGYTF
TRBJ2-1 | TRBV11-2 | CASSLSPGHISYNEQFF
TRBJ2-7 | TRBV5-1 | CASSLERGLAGEQYF
TRBJ1-2 | TRBV30 | CAWSLPGTRVLYGYTF
TRBJ1-2 | TRBV2 | CASSPAGQPIYGYTF
TRBJ2-7 | TRBV27 | CASSFSQGPYEQYF
TRBJ1-6 | TRBV30 | CAWSPRTGRSPLHF
TRBJ1-4 | TRBV29-1 | CSVLPDRAGEKLFF
TRBJ1-3 | TRBV5-1 | CASSFQGDSGNTIYF
TRBJ2-1 | TRBV4-2 | CASSQDLGRGRLNEQFF
TRBJ1-2 | TRBV12-5 | CASGLMAGPYRPDGYTF
TRBJ2-5 | TRBV30 | CAWSGVSGGETQYF
TRBJ2-1 | TRBV3-1/TRBV3-2 | CASSQGTAGGACFF
TRBJ1-1 | TRBV18 | CASSLGTGSAFF
TRBJ2-3 | TRBV5-6 | CASSFGQGMVTDTQYF
TRBJ2-5 | TRBV12-3/TRBV12-4 | CASKFSATETQYF
TRBJ1-6 | TRBV7-2 | CASSPVSGGTLHF
TRBJ1-2 | TRBV27 | CASSLFGREGAGYGYTF